This entry features one T cell receptor (beta chain) sequence. The method was immunoSEQ multiplex PCR; TCRdb's version includes in-frame clones alone and lacks a portion of them. This table holds 250,000 to 300,000 clones, around 85% found once. The data derive from a study of cytomegalovirus exposure and HLA in healthy donors. The sample taken for sequencing was PBMCs. This receptor was obtained from a woman under 30 in good health and CMV-seronegative.

The CDR3 DNA reads as TGTGCCAGCAAAGCGGGGGACCTCTACGAGCAGTACTTC. Amino acids: CASKAGDLYEQYF. This sequence joins TRBV6-5 and TRBJ2-7; 8 bases fit TRBD2. After removal of 7 bases from V and 3 bases from J, the junction contained 5 bases not matched to a gene. Looked up from germline, CDR1 is MNHEY and CDR2 is SVGAGI. CDR3 size: 13 residues.